This T cell receptor beta chain was captured in a study of shared clonotypes between healthy human individuals. For every subset, genomic DNA was evenly distributed across several immunoSEQ plates. The assay was immunoSEQ multiplex PCR, and TCRdb's table has in-frame clones only and misses some. Among under 1 million clones listed, 80% to 95% were seen once. Trimming pared 1 base from V and 7 bases from J, leaving 13 bases between. The CDR3 totals 15 residues. Germline V gene lookup returns CDR1 SEHNR and CDR2 FQNEAQ (reference sequence). CD45RO-negative, CCR7-positively selected cells formed the naive CD8 fraction, excluding terminally differentiated effector memory CD45RA+ cells.

The receptor's source is a man aged 30 to 45 in good health. This rearrangement joins TRBV7-9 to TRBJ2-2, with D possibly matching TRBD1 (7 bases). Sequences were obtained from naive CD8+ T cells sorted from blood. DNA of the CDR3: TGTGCCAGCAGCTTAGGACAGGGAGGCGACGGGGAGCTGTTTTTT. Translated, it gives CASSLGQGGDGELFF.